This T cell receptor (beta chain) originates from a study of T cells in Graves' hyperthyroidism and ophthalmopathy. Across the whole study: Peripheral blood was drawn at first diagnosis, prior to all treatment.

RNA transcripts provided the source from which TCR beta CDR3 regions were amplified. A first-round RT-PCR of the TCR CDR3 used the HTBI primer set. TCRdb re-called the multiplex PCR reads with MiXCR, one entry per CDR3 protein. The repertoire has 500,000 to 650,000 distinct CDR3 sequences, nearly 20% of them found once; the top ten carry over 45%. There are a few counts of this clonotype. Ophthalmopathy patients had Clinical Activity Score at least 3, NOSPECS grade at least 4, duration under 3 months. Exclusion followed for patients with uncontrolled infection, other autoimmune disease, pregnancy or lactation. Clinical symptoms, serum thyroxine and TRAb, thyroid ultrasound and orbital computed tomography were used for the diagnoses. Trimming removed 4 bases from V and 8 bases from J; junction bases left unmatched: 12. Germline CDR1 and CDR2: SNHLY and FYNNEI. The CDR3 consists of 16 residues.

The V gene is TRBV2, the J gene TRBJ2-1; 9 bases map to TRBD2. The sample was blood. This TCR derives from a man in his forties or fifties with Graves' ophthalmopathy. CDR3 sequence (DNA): TGTGCCAGCAGTGCAGTCGTAGCGGGAGTCGATGATGAGCAGTTCTTC. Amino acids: CASSAVVAGVDDEQFF. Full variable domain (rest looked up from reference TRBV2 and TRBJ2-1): EPEVTQTPSHQVTQMGQEVILRCVPISNHLYFYWYRQILGQKVEFLVSFYNNEISEKSEIFDDQFSVERPDGSNFTLKIRSTKLEDSAMYFCASSAVVAGVDDEQFFGPGTRLTVL.